Reported below is one TCR beta chain. Time point in this sample: newly diagnosed GD, antithyroid drugs for less than 3 months. The TCR library was prepared using RNA isolated from PBMCs. The data derive from a study of regulatory T cells in long-lasting Graves disease. CDR3-region Arm-PCR and iRepertoire HTBI primers produced the TCR beta libraries. TCRdb reanalysed the multiplex PCR reads using MiXCR and keeps one entry per CDR3 protein. The data show approximately 400,000 distinct CDR3 sequences, 14% to 15% seen once. The same sample was also studied in work on T cells in Graves' hyperthyroidism and ophthalmopathy.

The TCR was taken from a woman aged 40 to 49 with Graves disease. The sample consisted of peripheral blood mononuclear cells (PBMCs), taken at new diagnosis, from a patient treated with antithyroid drugs.

The CDR3 DNA follows: TGTGCCAGCAGTTTAGCAGGGCGGAATGAGCAGTTCTTC. Protein product: CASSLAGRNEQFF. V gene TRBV12-3 or TRBV12-4 combines with J gene TRBJ2-1; D is unclear. This CDR3 has 13 amino acids. V dropped 0 bases and J dropped 7 bases, with 7 bases sitting between them.